Below, one T cell receptor (beta chain) is given with its context. No cognate antigen has been identified for it. No clone much larger than this one lies a single base away; base qualities are absent. Trimming takes 4 bases off V and 4 bases off J; junction bases not matched to a gene: 7. CDR1 is given as SGDLS and CDR2 as YYNGEE, both from the germline V gene. From its cysteine to its phenylalanine, the CDR3 spans 15 amino acids. Just the 45-base CDR3 DNA is kept, in frame starting at base 1. Collaborating institutions collected whole blood in K2EDTA tubes following their own protocols. For TCRbeta analysis, collaborators shipped samples in one of three forms: frozen whole blood, isolated PBMCs, or DNA extracted from either of those sample types. The source of the sample is a study of blood T cell repertoires in COVID-19 (dated by TCRdb to the early 2020s). General notes on the study: The collaborator samples originated in the United States, Italy and Spain and spanned the acute and convalescent phases of COVID-19. The material from the prospective study consisted of cDNA or gDNA derived from T cells, B-cell-depleted T cells, or PBMCs. Subjects who had been exposed to COVID-19, were actively infected with it, or had recovered from it provided the deeply sampled blood TCRbeta repertoires that made up the dataset. A freely available public database, intended as a resource for researchers studying the immune response to SARS-CoV-2, is where the repertoires were released. The samples were drawn from the first 160 participants of the ongoing ImmuneRACE study and from 1,200 or so subjects provided by 6 global collaborators. Sample metadata almost always included a de-identified subject ID, COVID-19 status, age in years and sex. Where available, HLA class I and class II types were taken from metadata supplied by the sample provider and were not determined by assay-based typing. Study-wide conclusions, independent of this receptor: How much clinical and demographic metadata was included differed by source and by participant, and the metadata was provided uncurated.

TCRbeta CDR3 regions were amplified from genomic DNA using the immunoSEQ Assay, a bias-controlled multiplex PCR. The authors processed their data as follows. The number of nucleated cells in each sample was estimated by amplification of reference gene primers within the assay. Sequence reads were collapsed and filtered to measure the absolute abundance of every unique TCRbeta CDR3 rearrangement. For each sample, productive Simpson clonality was calculated as the square root of Simpson's diversity index over productive rearrangements. TCRdb mirrors the immuneACCESS table, restricted to in-frame sequences. Some clones are absent from its copies; in checked studies, under half trace to an unresolved V gene, and the reason for the others is unknown. The V and J calls and clone size were taken over from that table, and D and trimming were inferred from the DNA. Counted in this sample were roughly 120,000 clones; about 85% of them appeared once. Approximately 10% of the sample rests with the top ten.

This clonotype was obtained from a man older than 75 with acute or convalescent COVID-19. Recombination joined TRBV9 with TRBJ2-2, with 7 middle bases fitting TRBD1. The sample was peripheral blood. The DNA sequence follows: TGTGCCAGCAGCCAGGGGGAAGTGAGCACCGGGGAGCTGTTTTTT. Translated, this gives CASSQGEVSTGELFF.